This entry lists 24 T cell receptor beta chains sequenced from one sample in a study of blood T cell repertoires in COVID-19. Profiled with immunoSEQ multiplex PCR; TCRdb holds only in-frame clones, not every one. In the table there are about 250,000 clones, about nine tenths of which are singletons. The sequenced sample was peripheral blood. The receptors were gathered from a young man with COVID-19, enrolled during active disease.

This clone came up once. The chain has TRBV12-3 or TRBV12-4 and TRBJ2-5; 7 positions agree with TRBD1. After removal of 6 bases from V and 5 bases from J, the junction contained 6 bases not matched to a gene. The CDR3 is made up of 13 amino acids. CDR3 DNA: TGTGCCAGCAGCCGACAGGGAGTCGAGACCCAGTACTTC. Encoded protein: CASSRQGVETQYF.

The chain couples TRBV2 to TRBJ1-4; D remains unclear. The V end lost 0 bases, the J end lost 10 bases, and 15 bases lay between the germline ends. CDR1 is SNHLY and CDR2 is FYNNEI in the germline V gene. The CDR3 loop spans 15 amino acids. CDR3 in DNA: TGTGCCAGCAGTGAAGCCGGGGTTCGGGGTGGAAAACTGTTTTTT. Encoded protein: CASSEAGVRGGKLFF.

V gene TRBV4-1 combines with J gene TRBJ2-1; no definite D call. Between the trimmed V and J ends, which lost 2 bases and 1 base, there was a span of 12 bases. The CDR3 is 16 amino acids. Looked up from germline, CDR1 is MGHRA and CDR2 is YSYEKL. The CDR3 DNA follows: TGCGCCAGCAGCCAAAAGATGGCGGTATCCTACAATGAGCAGTTCTTC. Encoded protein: CASSQKMAVSYNEQFF.

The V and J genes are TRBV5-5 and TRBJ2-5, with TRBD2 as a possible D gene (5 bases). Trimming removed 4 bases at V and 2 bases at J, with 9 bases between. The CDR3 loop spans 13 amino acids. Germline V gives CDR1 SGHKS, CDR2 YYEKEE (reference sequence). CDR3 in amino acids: CASSRTGQETQYF. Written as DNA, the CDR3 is TGTGCCAGCAGCCGGACGGGACAAGAGACCCAGTACTTC.

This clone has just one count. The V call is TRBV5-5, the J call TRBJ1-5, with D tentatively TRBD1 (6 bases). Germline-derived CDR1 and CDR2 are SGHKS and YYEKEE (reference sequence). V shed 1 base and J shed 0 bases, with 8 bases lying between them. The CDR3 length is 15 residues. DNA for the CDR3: TGTGCCAGCAGCTTGAGCAGGGGTAGCAATCAGCCCCAGCATTTT. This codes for CASSLSRGSNQPQHF.

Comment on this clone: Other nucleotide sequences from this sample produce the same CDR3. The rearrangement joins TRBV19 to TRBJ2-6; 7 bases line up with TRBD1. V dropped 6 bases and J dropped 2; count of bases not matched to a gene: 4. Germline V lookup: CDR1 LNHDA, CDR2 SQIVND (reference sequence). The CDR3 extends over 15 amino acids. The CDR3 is CASSLTGAGANVLTF. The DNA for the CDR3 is TGTGCCAGTAGCCTTACAGGGGCTGGGGCCAACGTCCTGACTTTC.

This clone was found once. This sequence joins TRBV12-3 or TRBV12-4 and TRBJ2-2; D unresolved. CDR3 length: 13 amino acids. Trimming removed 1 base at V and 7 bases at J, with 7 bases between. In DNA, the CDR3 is TGTGCCAGCAGTTTAGGGGCTCTCGGGGAGCTGTTTTTT. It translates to CASSLGALGELFF.

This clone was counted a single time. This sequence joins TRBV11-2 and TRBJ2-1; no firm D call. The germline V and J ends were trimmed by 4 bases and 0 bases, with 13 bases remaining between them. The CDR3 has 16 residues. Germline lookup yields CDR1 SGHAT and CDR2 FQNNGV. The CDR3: CASSSPQVLSYNEQFF. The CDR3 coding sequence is TGTGCCAGCAGCTCTCCCCAGGTACTCTCCTACAATGAGCAGTTCTTC.

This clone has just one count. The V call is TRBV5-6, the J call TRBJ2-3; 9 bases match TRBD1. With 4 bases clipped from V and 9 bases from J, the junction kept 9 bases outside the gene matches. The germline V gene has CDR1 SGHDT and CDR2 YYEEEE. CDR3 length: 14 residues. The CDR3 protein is CASSGRDRGVTQYF. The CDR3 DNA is TGTGCCAGCAGCGGACGAGACAGGGGGGTAACGCAGTATTTT.

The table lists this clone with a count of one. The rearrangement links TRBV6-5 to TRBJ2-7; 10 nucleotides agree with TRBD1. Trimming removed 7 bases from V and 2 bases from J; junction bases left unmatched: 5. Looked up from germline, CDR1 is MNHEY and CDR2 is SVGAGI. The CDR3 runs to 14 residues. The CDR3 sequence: CASTWTGGTYEQYF. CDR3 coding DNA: TGTGCCAGCACCTGGACAGGGGGAACCTACGAGCAGTACTTC.

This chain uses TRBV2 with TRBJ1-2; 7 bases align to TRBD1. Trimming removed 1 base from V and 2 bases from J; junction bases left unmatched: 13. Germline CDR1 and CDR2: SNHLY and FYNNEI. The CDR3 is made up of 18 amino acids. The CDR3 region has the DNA TGTGCCAGCAGTGAAGTGGGGACAGCGCGGTCGGGGAACTATGGCTACACCTTC. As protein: CASSEVGTARSGNYGYTF.

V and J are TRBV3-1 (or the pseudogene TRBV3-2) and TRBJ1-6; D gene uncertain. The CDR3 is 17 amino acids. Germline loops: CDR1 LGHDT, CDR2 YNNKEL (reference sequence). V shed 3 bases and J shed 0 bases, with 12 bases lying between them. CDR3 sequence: CASSHYVGSSYNSPLHF. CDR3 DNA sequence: TGTGCCAGCAGCCATTATGTAGGGAGCTCCTATAATTCACCCCTCCACTTT.

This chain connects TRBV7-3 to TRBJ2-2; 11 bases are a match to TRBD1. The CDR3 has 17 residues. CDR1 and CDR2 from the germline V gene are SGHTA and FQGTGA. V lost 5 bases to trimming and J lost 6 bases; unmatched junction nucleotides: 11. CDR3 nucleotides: TGTGCCAGCAGCCCCCAACCTCGGACAGGGGGCGCCGGGGAGCTGTTTTTT. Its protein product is CASSPQPRTGGAGELFF.

Here the CDR3 reads CASSPQGFLVGGYTF. CDR3 DNA sequence: TGTGCCAGCAGCCCACAGGGTTTTTTGGTCGGTGGCTACACCTTC. The rearrangement uses TRBV7-3 and TRBJ1-2; a weak D match, TRBD1 (6 bases). CDR1 is SGHTA and CDR2 is FQGTGA in the germline V gene. CDR3 length: 15 amino acids. Trimming shortened V by 5 bases and J by 7 bases, and 20 bases separated the two germline ends.

Here the CDR3 reads CASSLTETGIPGELFF. The CDR3 DNA is TGCGCCAGCAGCTTGACCGAGACAGGGATCCCCGGGGAGCTGTTTTTT. The V call is TRBV5-1, the J call TRBJ2-2, with TRBD1 matching over 7 bases. CDR1 SGHRS and CDR2 YFSETQ come from the germline V gene. Trimming cost V 1 base and J 6 bases; bases outside gene matches: 9. The CDR3 totals 16 residues. Supplemented by reference TRBV5-1 and TRBJ2-2, the full variable domain reads KAGVTQTPRYLIKTRGQQVTLSCSPISGHRSVSWYQQTPGQGLQFLFEYFSETQRNKGNFPGRFSGRQFSNSRSEMNVSTLELGDSALYLCASSLTETGIPGELFFGEGSRLTVL.

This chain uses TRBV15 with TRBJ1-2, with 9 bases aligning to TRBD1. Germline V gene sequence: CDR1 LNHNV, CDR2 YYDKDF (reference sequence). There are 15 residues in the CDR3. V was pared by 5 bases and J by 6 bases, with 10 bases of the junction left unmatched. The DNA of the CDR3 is TGTGCCACCAGCTACGGGACAGGGAGTGTGAATGGCTACACCTTC. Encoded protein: CATSYGTGSVNGYTF.

CDR3: CASSEAGGGRQFF. The CDR3, as DNA: TGTGCCAGCAGTGAAGCAGGGGGCGGCCGGCAGTTCTTC. The chain is built from TRBV2 and TRBJ2-1; 7 bases fit TRBD1. V lost 0 bases, J lost 12 bases, and 5 bases stayed unmatched. Germline loops: CDR1 SNHLY, CDR2 FYNNEI. The CDR3 covers 13 residues.

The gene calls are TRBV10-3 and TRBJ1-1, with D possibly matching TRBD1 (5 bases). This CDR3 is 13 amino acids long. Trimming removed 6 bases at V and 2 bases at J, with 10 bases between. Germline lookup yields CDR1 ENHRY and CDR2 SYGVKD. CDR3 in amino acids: CAIRTDSNTEAFF. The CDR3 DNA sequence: TGTGCCATCAGAACAGACAGTAACACTGAAGCTTTCTTT.

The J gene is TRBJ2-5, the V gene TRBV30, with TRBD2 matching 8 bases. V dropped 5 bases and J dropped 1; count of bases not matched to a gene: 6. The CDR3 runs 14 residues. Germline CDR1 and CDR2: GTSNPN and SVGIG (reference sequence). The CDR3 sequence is CAWGLGGAQETQYF. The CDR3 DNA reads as TGTGCCTGGGGCCTCGGGGGGGCCCAAGAGACCCAGTACTTC.

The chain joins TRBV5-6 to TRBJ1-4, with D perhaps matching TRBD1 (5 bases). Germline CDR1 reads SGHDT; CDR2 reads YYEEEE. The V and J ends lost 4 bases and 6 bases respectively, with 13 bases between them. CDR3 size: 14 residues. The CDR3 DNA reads TGTGCCAGCAGCGCGACAGTTAGCTATGAAAAACTGTTTTTT. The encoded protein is CASSATVSYEKLFF. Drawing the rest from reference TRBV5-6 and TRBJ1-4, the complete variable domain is DAGVTQSPTHLIKTRGQQVTLRCSPKSGHDTVSWYQQALGQGPQFIFQYYEEEERQRGNFPDRFSGHQFPNYSSELNVNALLLGDSALYLCASSATVSYEKLFFGSGTQLSVL.

DNA of the CDR3: TGTGCCAGCAGCCAATTAGGGCGGGGGCCAAACACCGGGGAGCTGTTTTTT. Protein: CASSQLGRGPNTGELFF. The chain uses TRBV3-1 (or the pseudogene TRBV3-2) and TRBJ2-2; weak D call: TRBD2 (7 bases). From germline, CDR1 is LGHDT and CDR2 YNNKEL (reference sequence). The CDR3 sequence is 17 residues long. V dropped 2 bases and J dropped 2 bases, with 15 bases sitting between them.

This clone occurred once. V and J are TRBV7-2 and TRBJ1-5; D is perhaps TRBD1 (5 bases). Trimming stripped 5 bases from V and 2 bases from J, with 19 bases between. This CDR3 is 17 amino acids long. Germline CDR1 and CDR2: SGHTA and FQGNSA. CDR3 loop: CASSPPGGGLGNQPQHF. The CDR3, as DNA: TGTGCCAGCAGCCCCCCCGGGGGAGGGCTGGGCAATCAGCCCCAGCATTTT. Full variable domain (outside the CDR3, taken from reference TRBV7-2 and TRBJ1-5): GAGVSQSPSNKVTEKGKDVELRCDPISGHTALYWYRQSLGQGLEFLIYFQGNSAPDKSGLPSDRFSAERTGGSVSTLTIQRTQQEDSAVYLCASSPPGGGLGNQPQHFGDGTRLSIL.

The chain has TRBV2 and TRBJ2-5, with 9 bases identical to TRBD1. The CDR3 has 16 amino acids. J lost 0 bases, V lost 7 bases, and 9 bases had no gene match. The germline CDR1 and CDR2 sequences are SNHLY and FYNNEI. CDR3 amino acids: CASTRFGTGNQETQYF. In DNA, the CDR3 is TGTGCCAGCACTCGTTTTGGGACAGGGAACCAAGAGACCCAGTACTTC.

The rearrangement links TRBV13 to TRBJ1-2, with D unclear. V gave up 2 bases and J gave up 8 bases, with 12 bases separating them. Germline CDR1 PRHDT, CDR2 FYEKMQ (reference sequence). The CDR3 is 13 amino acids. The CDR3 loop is CASSLSGILGYTF. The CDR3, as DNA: TGTGCCAGCAGCTTAAGCGGAATACTAGGCTACACCTTC.